The sequence of this T cell receptor beta chain was determined in a study of T cell responses to AZD1222 COVID-19 vaccine (dated by TCRdb to the early 2020s). Concerning the study at large: TCR sequencing was performed for roughly 250 trial participants, of whom 207 were given two doses of AZD1222 and around 25 were given two doses of MenACWY control vaccine. Trial participants were enrolled by age into 18-55, 56-69 and 70-plus year subgroups, with roughly 150, 30 and 60 TCR-sequenced participants respectively.

The germline V gene supplies CDR1 SGDLS and CDR2 YYNGEE. For this chain, trimming is 3 bases at the V end and 4 bases at the J end, and the number of junction bases without a gene match is 8. The CDR3 has 16 amino acids, counting the end cysteine and phenylalanine. Only the CDR3 portion is preserved as DNA: 48 bases, with reading frame beginning at the first base. The full study reports these points: A significant rise in spike-specific TCR breadth and depth was observed after two AZD1222 doses relative to day 0 and relative to MenACWY recipients. Nearly half of unique spike-specific TCRs reportedly recognized epitopes outside regions mutated in the B.1.351 and B.1.1.7 variants. Participants were mostly white British and included more females than males, and it was suggested by the authors that clonal diversity may have been underestimated. The whole spike protein was spanned by vaccine-associated CD4 TCRs, and dominant responses were seen in regions 160-218 and 743-854. No day 14 peak-response samples were available, so repertoires were characterized only after the peak T cell response. Conclusions about previously exposed vaccinees are limited because only six or seven AZD1222 recipients were SARS-CoV-2 seropositive at baseline. The 56-69-year group was small, and its depth increase did not reach significance, likely because of low power.

The CDR3 regions of human TCRbeta chains were analyzed by immunosequencing. The original methods were these. TCRs in the repertoires were matched against a reference library of SARS-CoV-2-specific TCRs that had been generated with the MIRA antigen-specificity platform. Breadth meant the fraction of unique TCRs that were SARS-CoV-2-associated, whereas depth meant the fraction of total T cells that were SARS-CoV-2-associated. Using the MIRA data, each spike-specific TCR was mapped to the spike region that the TCR reacts to and placed in a CD4 or CD8 class. Log10-transformed breadth and depth values were compared by one-way ANOVA with Sidak's multiple comparisons tests. Imported from immuneACCESS, the table was reduced by TCRdb to in-frame sequences with V and J called. These copies leave out some clones; in studies compared against another copy, an unresolved V gene accounts for under half, and the cause of the remainder is not known. The V and J calls and clone size come from that table; D and trimming were worked out from the DNA. For this sample there are roughly 130,000 clones; roughly 88% appear just once. The biggest ten clones account for over 15% of the sample.

A word on this clone: What antigen it recognizes has not been identified. The input lacks base qualities; no much larger clone sits a single base away.

What the time point label conveys for this sample: baseline before first vaccination. The sample's treatment or condition label is to be understood as: meningococcal conjugate vaccine given as trial control. Vaccinee samples came from UK trials COV001 and COV002, including a single-blind randomized controlled phase 2/3 trial of AZD1222 (ChAdOx1 nCoV-19) in healthy adults. Trial participant PBMC samples were collected at day 0 and day 28 after the second dose for TCRbeta chain sequencing. The sequence came from an adult in good health. Sequencing was performed on peripheral blood, taken on day 0 of MenACWY control vaccination. Recombination joined TRBV9 with TRBJ2-5; 11 bases in between match TRBD2. The base sequence is TGTGCCAGCAGCGATAGCGGGAGGGCCGTAGTAGAGACCCAGTACTTC. It translates as CASSDSGRAVVETQYF.